This T cell receptor beta chain was retrieved from a study of T-cell memory formation after mild COVID-19. Study-level findings and limits: Contracting clones from day 15 to 85 showed balanced CD4/CD8; later expanders favored CD4+.

Comments on this clonotype: Its antigen is unidentified.

CDR3 length: 12 residues. Deletions cut 6 bases from V and 4 bases from J, with 7 bases between. The germline gives CDR1 LNHNV, CDR2 YYDKDF (reference sequence). MiXCR, applied by TCRdb to the 5' RACE reads, yields one record per CDR3 protein. The sample carries under 110,000 distinct CDR3 sequences, about a sixth recorded once. The chain recombines TRBV15 with TRBJ1-5; no reliable D call. This TCR was recovered from an adult woman who had mild COVID-19 (a few samples of this study predate the infection). Cell type and time point are not known. The sequencing input was PBMCs or a T cell subset sorted from them (not recorded which). Here the CDR3 DNA reads TGTGCCACCAGAGCCGGTAATCAGCCCCAGCATTTT. It translates to CATRAGNQPQHF. Together with reference TRBV15 and TRBJ1-5, the CDR3 gives the full variable domain: DAMVIQNPRYQVTQFGKPVTLSCSQTLNHNVMYWYQQKSSQAPKLLFHYYDKDFNNEADTPDNFQSRRPNTSFCFLDIRSPGLGDTAMYLCATRAGNQPQHFGDGTRLSIL.